Sequencing of this T cell receptor (beta chain) was carried out in a study of graft-versus-host responses after intestinal transplantation. As for this clone: What it recognizes is unknown.

Germline values: CDR1 LNHDA, CDR2 SQIVND (reference sequence). With V trimmed by 4 bases and J by 3 bases, 0 bases remained unmatched. This CDR3 contains 12 residues. Assay: immunoSEQ multiplex PCR; the TCRdb copy retains only in-frame clones and omits some. The repertoire holds approximately 89,000 clones, 90% to 95% seen once, with around 1.1% in the top ten. The receptor comes from a human donor who was the organ donor for an intestinal transplant. V usage is TRBV19 and J usage is TRBJ2-7, with 7 bases lining up with TRBD2. The sequenced sample was unstimulated CD8+ T cells sorted from spleen or lymph node cells, obtained before transplant. This chain's CDR3 is CASSTGGYEQYF. CDR3 DNA: TGTGCCAGTAGTACGGGGGGCTACGAGCAGTACTTC.